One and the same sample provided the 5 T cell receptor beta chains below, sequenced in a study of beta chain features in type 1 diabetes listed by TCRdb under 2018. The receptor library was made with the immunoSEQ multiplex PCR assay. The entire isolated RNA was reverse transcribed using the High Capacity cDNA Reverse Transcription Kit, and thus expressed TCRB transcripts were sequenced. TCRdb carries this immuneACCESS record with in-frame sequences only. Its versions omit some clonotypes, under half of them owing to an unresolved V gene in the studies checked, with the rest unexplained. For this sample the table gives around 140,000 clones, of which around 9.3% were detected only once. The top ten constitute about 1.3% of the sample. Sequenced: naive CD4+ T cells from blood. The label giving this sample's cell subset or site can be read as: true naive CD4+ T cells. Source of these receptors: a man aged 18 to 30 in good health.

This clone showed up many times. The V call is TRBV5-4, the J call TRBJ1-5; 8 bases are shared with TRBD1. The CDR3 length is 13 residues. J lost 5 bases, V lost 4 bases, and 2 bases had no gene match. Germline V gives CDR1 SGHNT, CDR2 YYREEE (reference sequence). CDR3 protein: CASSKDRDQPQHF. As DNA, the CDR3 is TGTGCCAGCAGCAAGGACAGGGATCAGCCCCAGCATTTT.

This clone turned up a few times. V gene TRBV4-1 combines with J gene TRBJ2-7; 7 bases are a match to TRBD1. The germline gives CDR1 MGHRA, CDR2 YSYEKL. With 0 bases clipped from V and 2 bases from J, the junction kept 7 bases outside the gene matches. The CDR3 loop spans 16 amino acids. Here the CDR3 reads CASSQEETGLTYEQYF. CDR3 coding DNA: TGCGCCAGCAGCCAAGAGGAGACAGGGCTTACCTACGAGCAGTACTTC.

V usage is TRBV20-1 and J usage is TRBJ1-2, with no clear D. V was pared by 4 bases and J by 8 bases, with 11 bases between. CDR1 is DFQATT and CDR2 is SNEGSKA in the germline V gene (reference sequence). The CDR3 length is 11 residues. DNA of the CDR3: TGCAGTGCTACCAGGTCTACGGGCTACACCTTC. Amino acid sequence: CSATRSTGYTF.

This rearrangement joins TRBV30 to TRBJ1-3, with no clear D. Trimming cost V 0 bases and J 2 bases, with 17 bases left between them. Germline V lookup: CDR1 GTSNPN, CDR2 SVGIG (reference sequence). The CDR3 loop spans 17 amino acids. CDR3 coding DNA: TGTGCCTGGAGTGTACGGGATCTGTCAGCCACTGGAAACACCATATATTTT. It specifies CAWSVRDLSATGNTIYF.

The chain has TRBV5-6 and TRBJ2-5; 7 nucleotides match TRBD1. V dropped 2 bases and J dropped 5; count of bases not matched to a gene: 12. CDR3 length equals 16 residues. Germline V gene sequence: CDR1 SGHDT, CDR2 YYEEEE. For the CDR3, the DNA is TGTGCCAGCAGCTTAAGAGTAGGGGGCGCCGGGGAGACCCAGTACTTC. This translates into CASSLRVGGAGETQYF.